These T cell receptor beta chains were read from a single sample in a study of control samples from healthy donors and cancer patients. The protocol was immunoSEQ multiplex PCR, while the TCRdb copy is restricted to in-frame clones and leaves out a portion. The data hold about 160,000 clones, with 96% observed a single time. Specimen: blood. These receptors were taken from a woman aged 25 to 45 in good health. Both conserved end residues are part of each CDR3. A D gene is named only where the DNA matches it firmly. Size is stated for part of the rows, as once, few or many counts, or as a class when the clone is expanded.

j_gene	v_gene	abundance	d_gene	CDR3nt	CDR3aa
TRBJ2-1	TRBV11-2	-	TRBD2	TGTGCCAGCAGCTTCAGGCGCGGCGGGAGGCCCCCCTACAATGAGCAGTTCTTC	CASSFRRGGRPPYNEQFF
TRBJ2-5	TRBV5-1	-	TRBD2	TGCGCCAGCAGCTCCCGGGGTAGCGGGGGAGTTTTGACCCAGTACTTC	CASSSRGSGGVLTQYF
TRBJ1-2	TRBV28	-	-	TGTGCCAGCAGTTTTGCGTCTAGGGGAGGCTACACCTTC	CASSFASRGGYTF
TRBJ1-6	TRBV9	-	-	TGTGCCAGCAGCGTAGACAGCTTGGATTCACCCCTCCACTTT	CASSVDSLDSPLHF
TRBJ2-7	TRBV18	-	-	TGTGCCAGCTCACCACGAAAAACGGGGGAGCAGTACTTC	CASSPRKTGEQYF
TRBJ2-3	TRBV4-2	-	-	TGTGCCAGCAGCCAAGAATCCTCCTCCCCCTATAGCACAGATACGCAGTATTTT	CASSQESSSPYSTDTQYF
TRBJ1-5	TRBV18	-	TRBD1	TGTGCCAGCTCAGGGGACAGAGAGTATCAGCCCCAGCATTTT	CASSGDREYQPQHF
TRBJ1-4	TRBV7-9	-	-	TGTGCCAGCAGCGCCGCGGTGCCGGGGGAAAAACTGTTTTTT	CASSAAVPGEKLFF
TRBJ1-4	TRBV2	-	-	TGTGCCAGCACCCGCCAGCGGGCTAATGAAAAACTGTTTTTT	CASTRQRANEKLFF
TRBJ2-7	TRBV5-8	-	TRBD2	TGTGCCAGCAGCTTGGGGCGGGAGGGCCTCCACGAGCAGTACTTC	CASSLGREGLHEQYF
TRBJ1-4	TRBV13	-	TRBD1	TGTGCCAGCAGCATGACAGGGTTTGAAAAACTGTTTTTT	CASSMTGFEKLFF
TRBJ2-2	TRBV7-8	-	-	TGTGCCAGCAGCTTAGTCGTACGGGGGGCCCTAAACACCGGGGAGCTGTTTTTT	CASSLVVRGALNTGELFF
TRBJ1-1	TRBV30	-	-	TGTGCCTGGAGTCCCGGGACCGGGGGTTTCTTT	CAWSPGTGGFF
TRBJ1-1	TRBV19	-	-	TGTGCCAGTAGCTTCAGGGCAGAAAACACTGAAGCTTTCTTT	CASSFRAENTEAFF
TRBJ1-2	TRBV7-9	-	-	TGTGCCAGCAGCCACTCGACGGGACTCGCTGGCTACACCTTC	CASSHSTGLAGYTF
TRBJ2-7	TRBV30	-	TRBD1	TGTGCCTGGAGACCCCCCGGACAGGGAGGCGAGCAGTACTTC	CAWRPPGQGGEQYF
TRBJ2-7	TRBV21-1	-	-	TGTGCCAGCAGCAAATTGGGGACAGGGGGCTCCTACGAGCAGTACTTC	CASSKLGTGGSYEQYF
TRBJ2-7	TRBV19	-	-	TGTGCCAGTAGTATAGGCCGTGGGGACGGGAAATACTTC	CASSIGRGDGKYF
TRBJ1-5	TRBV2	once	-	TGTGCCAGCACAGAACCCGGCGGGCCCCAGCATTTT	CASTEPGGPQHF
TRBJ2-7	TRBV5-4	-	TRBD2	TGTGCCAGCAGCCCACCTGGACTAGCGGGAGGCTCCTACGAGCAGTACTTC	CASSPPGLAGGSYEQYF
TRBJ1-2	TRBV6-1	-	-	TGTGCCAGCAGTGAAGGCCCCGGGGGGGCGGACTATGGCTACACCTTC	CASSEGPGGADYGYTF
TRBJ1-2	TRBV11-2	-	-	TGTGCCAGCAGCTTAGATAACGGGGGCGTTGGTTATGGCTACACCTTC	CASSLDNGGVGYGYTF
TRBJ2-1	TRBV7-9	-	-	TGTGCCAGCAGCTTATCGCCCGGGCCCGAAAAGAATGAGCAGTTCTTC	CASSLSPGPEKNEQFF
TRBJ1-2	TRBV5-1	-	-	TGCGCCAGCAGCTTTAACAGGGACAACTATGGCTACACCTTC	CASSFNRDNYGYTF
TRBJ2-2	TRBV30	-	-	TGTGCCGGCCAGGGTCCCGGGGAGCTGTTTTTT	CAGQGPGELFF
TRBJ2-2	TRBV30	-	TRBD2	TGTGCCTGGAGACGCACGGGGGGCACCGGGGAGCTGTTTTTT	CAWRRTGGTGELFF
TRBJ1-6	TRBV30	-	TRBD1	TGTGCCTGGAGTGTTGACAGGGATTCACCCCTCCACTTT	CAWSVDRDSPLHF
TRBJ2-5	TRBV28	-	TRBD1	TGTGCCAGCAGTCCCGACAGGGTTAGGACCCAGTACTTC	CASSPDRVRTQYF
TRBJ2-7	TRBV28	-	-	TGTGCCAGCAGCGGACCTCCTAGCTCCTACGAGCAGTACTTC	CASSGPPSSYEQYF
TRBJ2-1	TRBV7-9	-	TRBD2	TGTGCCAGCAGCTTCCCGGGACTAGTGGGTGAGCAGTTCTTC	CASSFPGLVGEQFF
TRBJ2-4	TRBV30	-	-	TGTGCCTGCTCCCAAGGGGATCTGTACTTC	CACSQGDLYF
TRBJ1-2	TRBV6-1	-	-	TGTGCCAGCAGTGAAGTAGTGGGGAGCCATAACTATGGCTACACCTTC	CASSEVVGSHNYGYTF
TRBJ1-1	TRBV5-1	-	-	TGCGCCAGCAGCTTGGTTCCGGGGGCTGGGAACACTGAAGCTTTCTTT	CASSLVPGAGNTEAFF
TRBJ1-3	TRBV3-1/TRBV3-2	-	-	TGTGCCAGCAGCCAATCGGGTCTTGGAAACACCATATATTTT	CASSQSGLGNTIYF
TRBJ2-2	TRBV5-4	-	TRBD1	TGTGCCAGCAGCCCTCCGGGACAGGGGAGCACCGGGGAGCTGTTTTTT	CASSPPGQGSTGELFF
TRBJ2-5	TRBV25-1	-	-	TGTGCCAGCAGTGGGCGACTATTGGAGACCCAGTACTTC	CASSGRLLETQYF
TRBJ1-1	TRBV5-1	-	-	TGCGCCAGCAGCGTGGGGGTTACGAACACTGAAGCTTTCTTT	CASSVGVTNTEAFF
TRBJ1-2	TRBV6-5	-	-	TGTGCCAGCAGTTACCCCCTAATTGCACACGGCTACACCTTC	CASSYPLIAHGYTF
TRBJ1-2	TRBV6-5	-	-	TGTGCCAGCAGGAGTCGTACGGGCCCCAACTATGGCTACACCTTC	CASRSRTGPNYGYTF
TRBJ1-2	TRBV28	-	-	TGTGCCAGCAGTTTACGAGTTTATGGCTACACCTTC	CASSLRVYGYTF
TRBJ1-5	TRBV6-1	-	TRBD1	TGTGCCAGCAATTCGCAGGGGGCTAATCAGCCCCAGCATTTT	CASNSQGANQPQHF
TRBJ2-1	TRBV9	-	TRBD2	TGTGCCAGCAGCGTAGTTGTTAGCGGGGAACAGTTCTTC	CASSVVVSGEQFF
TRBJ2-3	TRBV7-8	-	TRBD1	TGTGCCAGCAGCTTGAACAGGGGGAGGATGGATACGCAGTATTTT	CASSLNRGRMDTQYF
TRBJ2-2	TRBV5-1	-	TRBD1	TGCGCCAGCAGCGTACAGGGGGTCAGATACACCGGGGAGCTGTTTTTT	CASSVQGVRYTGELFF
TRBJ2-2	TRBV9	-	-	TGTGCCAGCAGCGTAGGACAGATATCGAACACCGGGGAGCTGTTTTTT	CASSVGQISNTGELFF
TRBJ1-5	TRBV16	-	-	TGTGCCAGCAGCCCCCAGCCAGGGATCAATCAGCCCCAGCATTTT	CASSPQPGINQPQHF
TRBJ2-2	TRBV14	-	-	TGTGCCAGCAGCCGACCGGGGCCGACCGGGGAGCTGTTTTTT	CASSRPGPTGELFF
TRBJ1-6	TRBV11-2	-	TRBD1	TGTGCCAGCAGCTCGGGACAGGGGGTCATAGGATCACCCCTCCACTTT	CASSSGQGVIGSPLHF
TRBJ1-2	TRBV18	-	-	TGTGCCAGCTCAGGCCTAACAGGGAACTATGGCTACACCTTC	CASSGLTGNYGYTF
TRBJ1-2	TRBV27	-	-	TGTGCCAGCAGCCCAAGGGGGACAACGAATGGCTACACCTTC	CASSPRGTTNGYTF
TRBJ2-1	TRBV24-1	-	-	TGTGCCGTAGGACAGTGGGGTGAGCAGTTCTTC	CAVGQWGEQFF
TRBJ1-1	TRBV13	-	-	TGTGCCAGCAGCCAGGGGACCTACACTGAAGCTTTCTTT	CASSQGTYTEAFF
TRBJ1-1	TRBV7-6	-	TRBD1	TGTGCCAGCAGACCAGGGACAGGGTACACTGAAGCTTTCTTT	CASRPGTGYTEAFF
TRBJ1-2	TRBV6-5	-	-	TGTGCCAGCAGTTGGGGAAATGGCTACACCTTC	CASSWGNGYTF
TRBJ2-2	TRBV28	-	-	TGTGCCAGCGTTCCACGACTGTTACCTTTGGCCGCCGGGGAGCTGTTTTTT	CASVPRLLPLAAGELFF
TRBJ2-1	TRBV3-1/TRBV3-2	-	-	TGTGCCAGCAGCCAAGATCAGGTCAGCTCCTACAATGAGCAGTTCTTC	CASSQDQVSSYNEQFF
TRBJ2-1	TRBV7-3	-	-	TGTGCCAGCAGCTCCTTCCAAACAGGGTACAATGAGCAGTTCTTC	CASSSFQTGYNEQFF
TRBJ1-2	TRBV10-3	-	-	TGTGCCATCAGTGAGTCCGGTGAGGGAGGCTACACCTTC	CAISESGEGGYTF
TRBJ1-1	TRBV10-3	-	-	TGTGCCATCAGGGAAGGGGGGAACACTGAAGCTTTCTTT	CAIREGGNTEAFF